This record covers a single T cell receptor (beta chain). Its antigen is unidentified. The authors loaded roughly 200 ng DNA, roughly 27,000 T cell genomes, into sorted-subset replicate PCRs. The repertoire was sequenced with immunoSEQ multiplex PCR; TCRdb's copy has only in-frame clones and lacks some. Of 950,000 to 1,200,000 clones detected, approximately 77% appear once; the ten largest clones hold 0.85% to 1%. The record originates from a study of shared clonotypes between healthy human individuals. At the level of the study: The cohort had two women and three men, ages 18 to 49. Study-wide results and limits: The study generally estimated greater richness for naive than memory subsets.

Germline V CDR1 and CDR2: SGHRS, YFSETQ. Trimming took off 2 bases at V and 5 bases at J, with 17 bases between the two ends. There are 15 residues in the CDR3. This chain joins TRBV5-1 and TRBJ2-7, with a weak D call TRBD2 (6 bases). The clonotype was recovered from a man between 18 and 29 years old in good health. Some clones in this sample may be carry-over from other donors' samples. The sequencing input was memory CD4+ T cells from PBMCs. The subset: CD45RA-negative fraction. The CDR3 region has the DNA TGCGCCAGCAGCTTCCAGGAGGGCCGACGAAACGAGCAGTACTTC. It is translated as CASSFQEGRRNEQYF.